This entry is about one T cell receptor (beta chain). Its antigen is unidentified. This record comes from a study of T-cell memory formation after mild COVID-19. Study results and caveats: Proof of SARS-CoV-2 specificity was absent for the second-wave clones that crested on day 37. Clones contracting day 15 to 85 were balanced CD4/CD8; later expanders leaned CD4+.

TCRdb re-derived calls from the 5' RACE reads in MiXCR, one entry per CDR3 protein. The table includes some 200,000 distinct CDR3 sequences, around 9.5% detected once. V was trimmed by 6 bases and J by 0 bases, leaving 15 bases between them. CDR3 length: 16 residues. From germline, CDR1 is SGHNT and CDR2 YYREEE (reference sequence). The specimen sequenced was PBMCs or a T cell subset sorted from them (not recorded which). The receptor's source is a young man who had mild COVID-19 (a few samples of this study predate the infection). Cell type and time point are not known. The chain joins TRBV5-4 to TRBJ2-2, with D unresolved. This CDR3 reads CASTSDARPNTGELFF. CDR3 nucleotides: TGTGCCAGCACCTCCGATGCCCGTCCGAACACCGGGGAGCTGTTTTTT.